One and the same sample provided the 17 T cell receptor beta chains below, sequenced in a study of T cell responses to AZD1222 COVID-19 vaccine. Profiling relied on immunoSEQ multiplex PCR, and the TCRdb table lists in-frame clones only, not all of them. The sample has approximately 160,000 clones; approximately 90% are singletons. Sequencing was performed on peripheral blood, taken on day 0 of AZD1222 vaccination. The receptors shown here come from an adult in good health.

The chain is built from TRBV14 and TRBJ1-2; TRBD1 agrees at 12 bases. The germline gives CDR1 SGHDN, CDR2 FVKESK. J gave up 8 bases and V 0 bases, and 4 bases lay outside the gene matches. The CDR3 runs to 15 residues. The CDR3 nucleotides read TGTGCCAGCAGCCAAGATTCCGGGACAGGGGGCGGCTACACCTTC. The encoded protein is CASSQDSGTGGGYTF. Full variable domain (remainder filled in from reference TRBV14 and TRBJ1-2): EAGVTQFPSHSVIEKGQTVTLRCDPISGHDNLYWYRRVMGKEIKFLLHFVKESKQDESGMPNNRFLAERTGGTYSTLKVQPAELEDSGVYFCASSQDSGTGGGYTFGSGTRLTVV.

This clone occurred a few times. The rearrangement uses TRBV5-8 and TRBJ1-5, with TRBD1 matching over 8 bases. The germline V gene has CDR1 SGHTS and CDR2 YDEGEE. V was pared by 2 bases and J by 8 bases, with 6 bases of the junction left unmatched. The CDR3 consists of 14 residues. CDR3 nucleotides: TGTGCCAGCAGCTTCGGACAGGGAGGAGAGCCCCAGCATTTT. This sequence encodes CASSFGQGGEPQHF.

CDR3 bases: TGTGCCAGCAGCCAGGGGACAGGGACGAACACTGAAGCTTTCTTT. Translation gives CASSQGTGTNTEAFF. The V and J genes are TRBV9 and TRBJ1-1, with 9 bases lining up with TRBD1. The CDR3 covers 15 residues. Germline CDR1 is SGDLS and CDR2 is YYNGEE. After removal of 4 bases from V and 1 base from J, the junction contained 5 bases not matched to a gene.

J is TRBJ2-1 and V is TRBV3-1 (or the pseudogene TRBV3-2), with D possibly matching TRBD1 (6 bases). The V end lost 0 bases, the J end lost 6 bases, and 15 bases lay between the germline ends. Germline V gives CDR1 LGHDT, CDR2 YNNKEL (reference sequence). The CDR3 totals 16 residues. CDR3 DNA sequence: TGTGCCAGCAGCCAAGATCTGCGGACAGACCTCAATGAGCAGTTCTTC. This codes for CASSQDLRTDLNEQFF.

CDR3 nucleotide sequence: TGTGCCAGCGGCGGGGGGTGGACTGAAAAACTGTTTTTT. Translating it yields CASGGGWTEKLFF. J is TRBJ1-4 and V is TRBV25-1, with a possible D match to TRBD1 (5 bases). CDR1 and CDR2 from the germline V gene are MGHDK and SYGVNS. CDR3 size: 13 residues. Deletions cut 8 bases from V and 7 bases from J, with 14 bases between.

This clone showed up just once. The chain employs TRBV7-6 and TRBJ1-6; D not resolved. V gave up 3 bases and J gave up 0 bases, with 18 bases separating them. The CDR3 covers 19 residues. Germline CDR1 SGHVS, CDR2 FNYEAQ. The DNA for the CDR3 is TGTGCCAGCAGCTTGGGCAGACCGACTGATAGCTCCTATAATTCACCCCTCCACTTT. Translating gives CASSLGRPTDSSYNSPLHF.

This chain links TRBV7-9 with TRBJ2-7; TRBD2 matches at 15 bases. Germline trimming cut 5 bases from V and 6 bases from J; bases unmatched to any gene: 11. Looked up from germline, CDR1 is SEHNR and CDR2 is FQNEAQ (reference sequence). The CDR3 sequence is 17 residues long. This CDR3 is CASSTGTSGGKFLEQYF. In nucleotides, the CDR3 is TGTGCCAGCAGCACGGGGACTAGCGGGGGGAAATTCCTCGAGCAGTACTTC.

The sample holds one count of this clone. V usage is TRBV9 and J usage is TRBJ1-2; the D is unclear. The germline V and J ends were trimmed by 0 bases and 7 bases, with 10 bases remaining between them. The CDR3 contains 13 residues. Germline assignment: CDR1 SGDLS and CDR2 YYNGEE. This chain's CDR3 is CASSVANRRGYTF. CDR3 sequence (DNA): TGTGCCAGCAGCGTAGCTAACAGACGTGGCTACACCTTC.

This chain joins TRBV27 and TRBJ2-2; D unclear. This CDR3 contains 12 residues. Per germline, CDR1 MNHEY and CDR2 SMNVEV (reference sequence). The V and J ends lost 3 bases and 5 bases respectively, with 4 bases between them. In nucleotides, the CDR3 is TGTGCCAGCAGTTTCCGGACCGGGGAGCTGTTTTTT. Translating gives CASSFRTGELFF.

The chain links TRBV25-1 to TRBJ1-6, with D tentatively TRBD1 (6 bases). V gave up 6 bases and J gave up 4 bases, with 13 bases separating them. Germline CDR1 reads MGHDK; CDR2 reads SYGVNS. This CDR3 is built from 15 residues. CDR3 in DNA: TGTGCCAGCAGCGGAGAACAGGGTTATAATTCACCCCTCCACTTT. Translating it yields CASSGEQGYNSPLHF.

V gene TRBV12-3 or TRBV12-4 combines with J gene TRBJ2-1, with D unresolved. The V gene lost 3 bases and the J gene lost 7 bases, with 7 bases spanning the gap. CDR3 length equals 12 residues. The CDR3 sequence is CASSFMGNEQFF. The CDR3 region has the DNA TGTGCCAGCAGTTTTATGGGTAATGAGCAGTTCTTC.

The V gene is TRBV5-6, the J gene TRBJ1-4; tentative D call: TRBD1 (5 bases). Per the germline V gene, CDR1 is SGHDT and CDR2 is YYEEEE. The CDR3 runs to 14 residues. Deletions cut 2 bases from V and 7 bases from J, with 12 bases between. This CDR3 is CASSFGGRVEKLFF. CDR3 DNA: TGTGCCAGCAGCTTCGGGGGTAGGGTTGAAAAACTGTTTTTT.

The chain uses TRBV11-2 and TRBJ1-2; unclear D gene. V shed 4 bases and J shed 1 base, with 13 bases lying between them. The CDR3 runs 15 residues. Germline values: CDR1 SGHAT, CDR2 FQNNGV. CDR3 sequence: CASSSPRRNNYGYTF. The CDR3 DNA sequence: TGTGCCAGCAGCTCACCCCGCAGGAATAACTATGGCTACACCTTC.

The chain joins TRBV6-1 to TRBJ1-1; D is unclear. This CDR3 spans 15 amino acids. V was pared by 2 bases and J by 1 base, with 11 bases between. CDR1 MNHNS and CDR2 SASEGT come from the germline V gene. The CDR3 sequence is CASSEPRLGNTEAFF. In nucleotides, the CDR3 is TGTGCCAGCAGTGAACCTCGTCTAGGGAACACTGAAGCTTTCTTT.

The J gene is TRBJ1-5, the V gene TRBV29-1; TRBD1 might be the D (5 bases). The CDR3 consists of 12 residues. V was pared by 3 bases and J by 9 bases, with 12 bases between. CDR1 is SQVTM, CDR2 ANQGSEA, per germline. The CDR3 region has the DNA TGCAGCGTTGAGGTAGGGCAGGGGCCCCAGCATTTT. Protein: CSVEVGQGPQHF.

This chain links TRBV6-5 with TRBJ1-1; the D gene is possibly TRBD1 (6 bases). The CDR3 extends over 11 amino acids. The germline V gene has CDR1 MNHEY and CDR2 SVGAGI. Trimming left V 7 bases short and J 7 bases short, with 10 bases between. The CDR3 nucleotides are TGTGCCAGCACGAAGACAGGTGAAGCTTTCTTT. Amino acids: CASTKTGEAFF.

The V and J genes are TRBV4-1 and TRBJ2-2; possibly TRBD1 or TRBD2 for D (6 bases each). This CDR3 is built from 14 residues. Germline V gives CDR1 MGHRA, CDR2 YSYEKL. The CDR3, as DNA: TGCGCTTCCCGGGGGCGGGAAAACACCGGGGAGCTGTTTTTT. It translates to CASRGRENTGELFF.